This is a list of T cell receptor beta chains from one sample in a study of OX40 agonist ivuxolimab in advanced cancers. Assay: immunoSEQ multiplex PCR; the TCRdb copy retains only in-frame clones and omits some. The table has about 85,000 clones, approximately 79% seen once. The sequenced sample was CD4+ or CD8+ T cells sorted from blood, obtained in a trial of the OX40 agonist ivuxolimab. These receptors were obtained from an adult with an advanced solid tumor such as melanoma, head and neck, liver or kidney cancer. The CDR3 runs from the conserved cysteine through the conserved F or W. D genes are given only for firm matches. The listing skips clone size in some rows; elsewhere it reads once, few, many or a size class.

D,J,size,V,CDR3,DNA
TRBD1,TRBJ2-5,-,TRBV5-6,CASSSQTGKETQYF,TGTGCCAGCAGCTCCCAGACAGGGAAAGAGACCCAGTACTTC
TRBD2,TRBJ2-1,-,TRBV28,CASSHASGGTYNEQFF,TGTGCCAGCAGTCACGCTAGCGGGGGGACCTACAATGAGCAGTTCTTC
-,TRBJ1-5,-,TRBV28,CASSLGSYSNQPQHF,TGTGCCAGCAGTTTAGGGAGTTATAGCAATCAGCCCCAGCATTTT
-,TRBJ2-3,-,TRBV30,CAWSVILSDTQYF,TGTGCCTGGAGTGTAATTTTGTCGGATACGCAGTATTTT
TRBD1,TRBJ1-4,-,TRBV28,CASSQGGRSEKLFF,TGTGCCAGCAGCCAAGGGGGCCGGAGTGAAAAACTGTTTTTT
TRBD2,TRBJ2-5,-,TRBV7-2,CASSLQPARLARQETQYF,TGTGCCAGCAGCTTACAACCAGCCAGACTAGCGCGACAAGAGACCCAGTACTTC
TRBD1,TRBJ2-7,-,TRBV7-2,CASSSRTGGAYEQYF,TGTGCCAGCAGCTCCCGGACAGGGGGCGCGTACGAGCAGTACTTC
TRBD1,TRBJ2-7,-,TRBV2,CASKDRTGHYEQYF,TGTGCCAGCAAGGATCGGACAGGGCACTACGAGCAGTACTTC
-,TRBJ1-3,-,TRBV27,CASSLGAGSGNTIYF,TGTGCCAGCAGTTTAGGGGCGGGCTCTGGAAACACCATATATTTT
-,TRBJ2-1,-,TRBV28,CASSFTRINEQFF,TGTGCCAGCAGTTTTACACGAATCAATGAGCAGTTCTTC
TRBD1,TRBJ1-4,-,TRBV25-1,CASSGLGTGLGKLFF,TGTGCCAGCAGTGGCCTCGGGACAGGGTTGGGAAAACTGTTTTTT
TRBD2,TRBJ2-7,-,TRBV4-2,CASSYSGSRYEQYF,TGTGCCAGCAGCTATAGCGGGAGTCGGTACGAGCAGTACTTC
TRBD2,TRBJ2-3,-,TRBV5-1,CASSLAFSGGARRTDTQYF,TGCGCCAGCAGCTTGGCGTTTAGCGGGGGGGCGAGGAGGACAGATACGCAGTATTTT
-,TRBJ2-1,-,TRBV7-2,CASSLVGGDEQFF,TGTGCCAGCAGCTTAGTCGGGGGCGATGAGCAGTTCTTC
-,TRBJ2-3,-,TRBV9,CASTLAGSSTDTQYF,TGTGCCAGCACCCTCGCCGGATCTAGCACAGATACGCAGTATTTT
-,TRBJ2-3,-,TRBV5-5,CASTHFESGGPDTQYF,TGTGCCAGCACCCACTTCGAATCTGGCGGGCCAGATACGCAGTATTTT
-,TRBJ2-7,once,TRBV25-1,CASFDRYEQYF,TGTGCCAGCTTCGACAGGTACGAGCAGTACTTC
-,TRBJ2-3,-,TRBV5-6,CASSPGLNYRTDTQYF,TGTGCCAGCAGCCCCGGACTGAATTACCGCACAGATACGCAGTATTTT
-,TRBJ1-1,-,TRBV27,CASSPSGDYTEAFF,TGTGCCAGCAGTCCCTCAGGGGATTACACTGAAGCTTTCTTT
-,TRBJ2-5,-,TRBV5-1,CASSLGRLGETQYF,TGCGCCAGCAGCTTGGGACGACTGGGGGAGACCCAGTACTTC
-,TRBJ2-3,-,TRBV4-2,CASSQGNSWGTDTQYF,TGTGCCAGCAGCCAAGGGAATAGCTGGGGCACAGATACGCAGTATTTT
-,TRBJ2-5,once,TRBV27,CASSQSRQETQYF,TGTGCCAGCAGTCAATCCCGTCAAGAGACCCAGTACTTC
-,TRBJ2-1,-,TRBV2,CASSEALLGGSYNEQFF,TGTGCCAGCAGTGAAGCGCTTCTTGGGGGGAGCTACAATGAGCAGTTCTTC
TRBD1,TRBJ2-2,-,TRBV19,CASVANRGLWTGELFF,TGTGCCAGCGTCGCTAATAGGGGGCTTTGGACCGGGGAGCTGTTTTTT
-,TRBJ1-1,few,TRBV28,CASINPARTEAFF,TGTGCCAGCATTAATCCAGCTAGGACTGAAGCTTTCTTT
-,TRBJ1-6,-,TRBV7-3,CASSFSYNSPLHF,TGTGCCAGCAGCTTCTCCTATAATTCACCCCTCCACTTT
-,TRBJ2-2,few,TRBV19,CASSPQGGWSGELFF,TGTGCCAGTAGTCCACAGGGCGGGTGGTCCGGGGAGCTGTTTTTT